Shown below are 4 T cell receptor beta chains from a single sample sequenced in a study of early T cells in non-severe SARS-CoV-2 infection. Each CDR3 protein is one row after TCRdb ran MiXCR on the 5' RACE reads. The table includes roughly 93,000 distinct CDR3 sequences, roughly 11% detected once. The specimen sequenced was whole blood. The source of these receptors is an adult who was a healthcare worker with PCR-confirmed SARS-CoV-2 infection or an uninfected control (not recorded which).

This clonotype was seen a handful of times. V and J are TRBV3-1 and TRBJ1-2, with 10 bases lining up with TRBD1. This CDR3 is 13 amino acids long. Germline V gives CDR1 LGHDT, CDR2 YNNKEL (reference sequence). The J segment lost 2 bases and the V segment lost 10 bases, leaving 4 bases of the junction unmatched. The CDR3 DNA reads TGTGCCACCGCGGACAGGGGGAACTATGGCTACACCTTC. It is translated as CATADRGNYGYTF.

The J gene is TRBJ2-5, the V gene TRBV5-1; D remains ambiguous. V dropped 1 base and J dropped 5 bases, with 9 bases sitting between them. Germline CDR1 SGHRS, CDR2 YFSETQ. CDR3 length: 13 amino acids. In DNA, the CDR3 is TGCGCCAGCAGCTTGAGGGTTAGGGAGACCCAGTACTTC. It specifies CASSLRVRETQYF.

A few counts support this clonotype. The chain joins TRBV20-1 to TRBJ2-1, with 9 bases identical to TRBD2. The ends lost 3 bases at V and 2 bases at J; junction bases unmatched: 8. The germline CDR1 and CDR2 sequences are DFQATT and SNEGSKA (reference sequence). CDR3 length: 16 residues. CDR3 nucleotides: TGCAGTGCTAGGAGGGTAGCGGGGGAGACCTACAATGAGCAGTTCTTC. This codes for CSARRVAGETYNEQFF.

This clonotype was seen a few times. The DNA of the CDR3 is TGTGCCAGCAGTATGAACACTGAAGCTTTCTTT. This codes for CASSMNTEAFF. This sequence joins TRBV28 and TRBJ1-1; D is uncertain. This CDR3 spans 11 amino acids. Germline CDR1 is MDHEN and CDR2 is SYDVKM. Trimming pared 5 bases from V and 0 bases from J, leaving 1 base between.